This T cell receptor beta chain was obtained from a study of T-cell memory formation after mild COVID-19. General study results and limits: Second-wave clones that peaked on day 37 lacked confirmed SARS-CoV-2 specificity.

CDR1 and CDR2 (germline): LGHNA, YNFKEQ. The CDR3 is made up of 17 amino acids. Trimming took 0 bases from V and 7 from J; bases not matched to a gene: 9. Comment on this clonotype: Its antigen is still unknown.

MiXCR was run by TCRdb on the 5' RACE reads, yielding one entry per CDR3 protein. The sample consists of some 69,000 distinct CDR3 sequences, roughly 17% of them appearing once. The chain uses TRBV4-2 and TRBJ1-6, with 7 bases fitting TRBD1. This TCR was recovered from an adult woman who had mild COVID-19 (a few samples of this study predate the infection). Cell type and time point are not known. Sequencing input: PBMCs or a T cell subset sorted from them (not recorded which). DNA for the CDR3: TGTGCCAGCAGCCAAGATTCTTTAGGGGGCTCGAATTCACCCCTCCACTTT. This gives the protein CASSQDSLGGSNSPLHF.